The present T cell receptor (beta chain) was sequenced within a study of T cell responses to AZD1222 COVID-19 vaccine. On the study more broadly: Researchers grouped second doses given at about 4 or about 12 weeks into one pool. Study results and caveats: Following two doses of AZD1222, Spike-specific TCR breadth and depth rose. It should be noted that donors were predominantly white British and more often female, and clonal diversity was possibly underestimated.

Method: immunoSEQ multiplex PCR; TCRdb's copy keeps in-frame clones and lacks some. The data contain 73,000 or so clones, approximately 80% of them singletons. With regard to this clone: Antigen unknown.

The germline V and J ends were trimmed by 3 bases and 5 bases, with 9 bases remaining between them. The CDR3 consists of 13 residues. In germline, CDR1 is SGHRS, CDR2 YFSETQ. The receptor was isolated from an adult in good health. The source was peripheral blood, collected on day 0 of AZD1222 vaccination. The rearrangement links TRBV5-1 to TRBJ2-1; possible D gene TRBD2, 5 bases. The DNA for the CDR3 is TGCGCCAGCAGCTCTAAGACTAACAATGAGCAGTTCTTC. Amino acid sequence: CASSSKTNNEQFF.